The rows below give T cell receptor beta chains drawn from one sample of a study of OX40 agonist ivuxolimab in advanced cancers. Here immunoSEQ multiplex PCR was the method, and the copy in TCRdb shows in-frame clones only, minus some. The sample gives 30,000 to 45,000 clones, about 81% of which show up once; about 13% is in the top ten. Material: CD4+ or CD8+ T cells sorted from blood, obtained in a trial of the OX40 agonist ivuxolimab. These receptors were obtained from an adult with an advanced solid tumor such as melanoma, head and neck, liver or kidney cancer. CDR3s include the opening cysteine and the closing phenylalanine or tryptophan. The order of the fields is D gene, clone size, V gene, J gene, CDR3 protein, CDR3 DNA. The D gene is left open where the match is weak. Part of the rows lack a size; the others show once, few, many or a class for expanded clones.

d_call: NA; clone_size: once; v_call: TRBV7-6; j_call: TRBJ2-1; cdr3_aa: CASSLAANQRGNEQFF; cdr3_nt: TGTGCCAGCAGCTTAGCGGCCAATCAGAGGGGCAATGAGCAGTTCTTC
d_call: TRBD2; clone_size: few; v_call: TRBV11-2; j_call: TRBJ2-3; cdr3_aa: CASSRSGGGSTDTQYF; cdr3_nt: TGTGCCAGCAGCAGAAGCGGGGGCGGTAGCACAGATACGCAGTATTTT
d_call: NA; clone_size: NA; v_call: TRBV30; j_call: TRBJ1-3; cdr3_aa: CAWHGNTIYF; cdr3_nt: TGTGCCTGGCATGGAAACACCATATATTTT
d_call: TRBD1; clone_size: NA; v_call: TRBV5-6; j_call: TRBJ2-7; cdr3_aa: CASSLVTGQGYEQYF; cdr3_nt: TGTGCCAGCAGCTTGGTGACAGGACAGGGGTACGAGCAGTACTTC
d_call: TRBD1; clone_size: NA; v_call: TRBV11-3; j_call: TRBJ2-3; cdr3_aa: CASSPGQGTGNTQYF; cdr3_nt: TGTGCCAGCAGCCCGGGACAGGGCACGGGGAATACGCAGTATTTT
d_call: NA; clone_size: NA; v_call: TRBV28; j_call: TRBJ1-4; cdr3_aa: CASSLGLGGVDEKLFF; cdr3_nt: TGTGCCAGCAGTTTAGGATTAGGGGGAGTCGATGAAAAACTGTTTTTT
d_call: NA; clone_size: medium-sized; v_call: TRBV14; j_call: TRBJ1-1; cdr3_aa: CASSGPSRTEAFF; cdr3_nt: TGTGCCAGCAGCGGACCCTCAAGGACTGAAGCTTTCTTT
d_call: NA; clone_size: NA; v_call: TRBV7-9; j_call: TRBJ1-1; cdr3_aa: CASSLSDNTEAFF; cdr3_nt: TGTGCCAGCAGCTTAAGCGACAACACTGAAGCTTTCTTT
d_call: NA; clone_size: few; v_call: TRBV19; j_call: TRBJ2-1; cdr3_aa: CASSIGTRGTYNEQFF; cdr3_nt: TGTGCCAGTAGTATAGGGACCCGAGGGACGTACAATGAGCAGTTCTTC
d_call: TRBD1; clone_size: NA; v_call: TRBV7-3; j_call: TRBJ2-1; cdr3_aa: CASSPGTGGYNEQFF; cdr3_nt: TGTGCCAGCAGCCCTGGGACAGGGGGGTACAATGAGCAGTTCTTC
d_call: NA; clone_size: NA; v_call: TRBV5-1; j_call: TRBJ2-6; cdr3_aa: CASSSPQANVLTF; cdr3_nt: TGCGCCAGCAGCTCCCCCCAGGCCAACGTCCTGACTTTC
d_call: NA; clone_size: NA; v_call: TRBV28; j_call: TRBJ2-3; cdr3_aa: CATRAFTDTQYF; cdr3_nt: TGTGCCACACGGGCCTTCACAGATACGCAGTATTTT
d_call: TRBD2; clone_size: NA; v_call: TRBV7-8; j_call: TRBJ2-7; cdr3_aa: CASNPALRGGPPYEQYF; cdr3_nt: TGTGCCAGCAATCCCGCCTTGCGGGGGGGTCCTCCCTACGAGCAGTACTTC
d_call: TRBD1; clone_size: NA; v_call: TRBV28; j_call: TRBJ1-2; cdr3_aa: CASRVSQGTSYGYTF; cdr3_nt: TGTGCCAGCAGGGTGTCACAGGGGACGAGCTATGGCTACACCTTC
d_call: TRBD1; clone_size: NA; v_call: TRBV5-1; j_call: TRBJ2-7; cdr3_aa: CASSRDRGGYEQYF; cdr3_nt: TGCGCCAGCAGCCGGGACAGGGGGGGCTACGAGCAGTACTTC
d_call: NA; clone_size: NA; v_call: TRBV7-3; j_call: TRBJ2-3; cdr3_aa: CASSLEGASVPDTQYF; cdr3_nt: TGTGCCAGCAGCTTAGAGGGCGCTAGTGTCCCAGATACGCAGTATTTT
d_call: NA; clone_size: NA; v_call: TRBV25-1; j_call: TRBJ2-3; cdr3_aa: CASSDEEQYLRADTQYF; cdr3_nt: TGTGCCAGCAGTGACGAGGAACAATATTTACGGGCAGATACGCAGTATTTT
d_call: TRBD1; clone_size: NA; v_call: TRBV6-5; j_call: TRBJ1-1; cdr3_aa: CASSGQGMAFF; cdr3_nt: TGTGCCAGCAGTGGACAGGGTATGGCTTTCTTT
d_call: TRBD1; clone_size: NA; v_call: TRBV28; j_call: TRBJ2-5; cdr3_aa: CASRGTGYQETQYF; cdr3_nt: TGTGCCAGCAGAGGGACAGGGTACCAAGAGACCCAGTACTTC
d_call: NA; clone_size: few; v_call: TRBV2; j_call: TRBJ2-7; cdr3_aa: CASMQGSGEQYF; cdr3_nt: TGTGCCAGCATGCAGGGATCTGGCGAGCAGTACTTC
d_call: TRBD2; clone_size: NA; v_call: TRBV14; j_call: TRBJ2-7; cdr3_aa: CASSPLAGESYEQYF; cdr3_nt: TGTGCCAGCAGCCCTCTAGCGGGGGAGTCCTACGAGCAGTACTTC
d_call: TRBD1; clone_size: medium-sized; v_call: TRBV27; j_call: TRBJ1-5; cdr3_aa: CASSSAGGGNQPQHF; cdr3_nt: TGTGCCAGCAGTTCGGCAGGGGGCGGGAATCAGCCCCAGCATTTT
d_call: NA; clone_size: NA; v_call: TRBV9; j_call: TRBJ1-1; cdr3_aa: CASSVEVNTEAFF; cdr3_nt: TGTGCCAGCAGCGTAGAAGTGAACACTGAAGCTTTCTTT
d_call: TRBD1; clone_size: NA; v_call: TRBV5-1; j_call: TRBJ1-6; cdr3_aa: CASSSGDRSNNSPLHF; cdr3_nt: TGCGCCAGCAGCTCCGGGGACAGGTCAAATAATTCACCCCTCCACTTT